These 8 T cell receptor beta chains share one sample of origin, sequenced in a study of response to subunit inactivated influenza vaccine. TCRdb passed the RT-PCR reads through MiXCR, listing each CDR3 protein once. Among 530,000 or so distinct CDR3 sequences listed, roughly 25% were seen once. Sequenced material: CD4+ T cells sorted from PBMCs, taken roughly 5 days after vaccination. The receptors here all came from a man aged 45-65 years who received an inactivated influenza vaccine.

This clonotype appeared once. This chain uses TRBV5-1 with TRBJ2-1; maybe TRBD1 (6 bases). The V and J ends lost 2 bases and 5 bases respectively, with 17 bases between them. CDR3 length equals 16 residues. CDR1 SGHRS and CDR2 YFSETQ come from the germline V gene. CDR3 nucleotides: TGCGCCAGCAGCTTTTTCAAGTCGCAGGGGAACAATGAGCAGTTCTTC. Protein sequence: CASSFFKSQGNNEQFF.

The J gene is TRBJ2-6, the V gene TRBV6-2 or TRBV6-3, with 9 bases matching TRBD1. The ends lost 6 bases at V and 2 bases at J; junction bases unmatched: 2. Germline CDR1 is MNHEY and CDR2 is SVGEGT. The CDR3 is 15 residues long. The CDR3: CASRRQGAGANVLTF. The CDR3 bases are TGTGCCAGCAGGCGACAGGGGGCTGGGGCCAACGTCCTGACTTTC.

The V gene is TRBV20-1, the J gene TRBJ2-1, with D perhaps TRBD2 (5 bases). Trimming cost V 6 bases and J 8 bases, with 20 bases left between them. The CDR3 is made up of 14 amino acids. CDR1 and CDR2 from the germline V gene are DFQATT and SNEGSKA (reference sequence). CDR3 residues: CSARHPGGLDEQFF. CDR3 nucleotide sequence: TGCAGTGCCAGACATCCCGGCGGGCTTGATGAGCAGTTCTTC.

This clonotype has more than one count but fewer than ten. The genes are TRBV5-5 and TRBJ1-5; TRBD1 agrees at 8 bases. The V segment lost 3 bases and the J segment 7 bases; nucleotides outside the gene matches: 6. In germline, CDR1 is SGHKS, CDR2 YYEKEE (reference sequence). The CDR3 is 14 amino acids. The CDR3 nucleotides are TGTGCCAGCAGCTCGGACAGGGTTGACCAGCCCCAGCATTTT. Amino acids: CASSSDRVDQPQHF.

This clonotype came up a few times. For the CDR3, the DNA is TGCAGTGCTAGAGCGGGTAGGGGACATTCACCCCTCCACTTT. As protein: CSARAGRGHSPLHF. This chain joins TRBV20-1 and TRBJ1-6; a possible D gene is TRBD1 (5 bases). The CDR3 consists of 14 residues. Deletions cut 1 base from V and 8 bases from J, with 12 bases between. Germline CDR1 reads DFQATT; CDR2 reads SNEGSKA (reference sequence).

V is TRBV6-5 and J is TRBJ1-6; D is unclear. V lost 2 bases, J lost 6 bases, and 5 bases lay in between. The CDR3 extends over 13 amino acids. CDR1 MNHEY and CDR2 SVGAGI come from the germline V gene. CDR3: CASSYTSNSPLHF. The DNA of the CDR3 is TGTGCCAGCAGTTACACCTCTAATTCACCCCTCCACTTT.

This chain connects TRBV11-2 to TRBJ2-3; 11 bases are shared with TRBD2. V was clipped by 2 bases and J by 2 bases; unmatched bases: 6. The CDR3 runs to 17 residues. Germline V gene data show CDR1 as SGHAT and CDR2 as FQNNGV. Here the CDR3 reads CASSLLTSGALTDTQYF. Here the CDR3 DNA reads TGTGCCAGCAGCTTATTGACTAGCGGGGCCCTCACAGATACGCAGTATTTT.

There are a few counts of this clonotype. V usage is TRBV30 and J usage is TRBJ1-6; TRBD1 might be the D (6 bases). The CDR3 runs 15 residues. V lost 2 bases to trimming and J lost 3 bases, with 11 bases between them. Germline V gene lookup returns CDR1 GTSNPN and CDR2 SVGIG (reference sequence). As DNA, the CDR3 is TGTGCCTGGAGTACGACAGGACTCTATAATTCACCCCTCCACTTT. Its translation is CAWSTTGLYNSPLHF.